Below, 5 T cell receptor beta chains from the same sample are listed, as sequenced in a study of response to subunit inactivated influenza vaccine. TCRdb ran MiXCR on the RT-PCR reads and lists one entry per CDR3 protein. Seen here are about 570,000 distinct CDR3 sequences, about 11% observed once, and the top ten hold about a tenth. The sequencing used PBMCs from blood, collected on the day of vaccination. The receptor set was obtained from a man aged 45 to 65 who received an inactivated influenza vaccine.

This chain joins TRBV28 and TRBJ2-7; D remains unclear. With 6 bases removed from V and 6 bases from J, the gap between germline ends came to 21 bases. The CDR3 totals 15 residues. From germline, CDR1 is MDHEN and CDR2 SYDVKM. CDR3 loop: CASRRRSQERREQYF. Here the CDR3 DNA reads TGTGCCAGCAGACGACGTTCCCAGGAGAGACGCGAGCAGTACTTC.

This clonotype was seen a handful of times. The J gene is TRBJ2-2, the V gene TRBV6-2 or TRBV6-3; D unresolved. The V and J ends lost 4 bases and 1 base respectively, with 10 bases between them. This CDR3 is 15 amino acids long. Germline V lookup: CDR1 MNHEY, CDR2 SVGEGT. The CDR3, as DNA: TGTGCCAGCAGTTCTGAGACAATGAACACCGGGGAGCTGTTTTTT. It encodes CASSSETMNTGELFF.

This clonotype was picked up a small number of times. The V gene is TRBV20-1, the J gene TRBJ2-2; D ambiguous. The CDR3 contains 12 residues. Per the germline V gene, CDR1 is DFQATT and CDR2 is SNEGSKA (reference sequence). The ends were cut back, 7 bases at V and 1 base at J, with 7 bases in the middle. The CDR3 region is CSVKRNTGELFF. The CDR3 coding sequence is TGCAGTGTGAAGCGGAACACCGGGGAGCTGTTTTTT.

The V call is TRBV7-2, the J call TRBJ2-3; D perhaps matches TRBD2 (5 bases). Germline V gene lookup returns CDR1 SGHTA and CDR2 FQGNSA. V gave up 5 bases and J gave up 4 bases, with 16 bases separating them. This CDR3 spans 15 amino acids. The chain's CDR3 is CASSRGTGSADTQYF. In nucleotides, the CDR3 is TGTGCCAGCAGCCGGGGAACGGGGAGCGCAGATACGCAGTATTTT.

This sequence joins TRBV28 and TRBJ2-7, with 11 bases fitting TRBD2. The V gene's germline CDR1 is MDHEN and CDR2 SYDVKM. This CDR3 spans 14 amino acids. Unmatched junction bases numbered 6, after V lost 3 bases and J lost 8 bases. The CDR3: CASSFAGLAEKQYF. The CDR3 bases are TGTGCCAGCAGTTTCGCGGGACTAGCGGAAAAGCAGTACTTC.